The 24 T cell receptor beta chains below come from one sample, sequenced in a study of PD-1 blockade in classical Hodgkin lymphoma. TCRdb keeps only in-frame clones here, not all; method: immunoSEQ multiplex PCR. The repertoire includes 15,000 or so clones, around 85% of them detected once, and 1% sits in the top ten. All the patients suffered relapse after autologous stem cell transplantation, and brentuximab vedotin exposure differed. The authors purified CD4+ T cells from thawed PBMCs by magnetic negative selection. The sequencing used CD4+ T cells from blood, collected at baseline. These receptors originate from a human donor with classical Hodgkin lymphoma.

CDR3 nucleotide sequence: TGCAGCGCCGACAGGGGCCCCAAGACCACAGATACGCAGTATTTT. Encoded protein: CSADRGPKTTDTQYF. The chain recombines TRBV29-1 with TRBJ2-3; TRBD1 matches at 8 bases. V lost 7 bases and J lost 2; bases outside the gene matches: 11. The germline CDR1 and CDR2 sequences are SQVTM and ANQGSEA. The CDR3 runs to 15 residues.

The chain uses TRBV5-1 and TRBJ1-4; 8 positions agree with TRBD1. The CDR3 loop spans 16 amino acids. Germline V gene lookup returns CDR1 SGHRS and CDR2 YFSETQ. V lost 4 bases, J lost 2 bases, and 7 bases stayed unmatched. The CDR3 reads CASSPVDRDTNEKLFF. In DNA, the CDR3 is TGCGCCAGCAGCCCGGTGGACAGGGACACTAATGAAAAACTGTTTTTT.

This chain uses TRBV6-1 with TRBJ1-1; TRBD1 aligns across 7 bases. The CDR3 has 12 residues. Germline CDR1 is MNHNS and CDR2 is SASEGT. Trimming cost V 3 bases and J 7 bases; bases outside gene matches: 2. DNA of the CDR3: TGTGCCAGCAGTGAGGGACAGCTTGAAGCTTTCTTT. Amino acids: CASSEGQLEAFF.

The chain carries TRBV18 and TRBJ2-7; D remains ambiguous. With 0 bases removed from V and 0 bases from J, the gap between germline ends came to 6 bases. Germline values: CDR1 KGHSH, CDR2 LQKENI. The CDR3 sequence is 14 residues long. The CDR3 is CASSPPGSSYEQYF. DNA for the CDR3: TGTGCCAGCTCACCACCGGGTAGCTCCTACGAGCAGTACTTC. Full variable domain (outside the CDR3, taken from reference TRBV18 and TRBJ2-7): NAGVMQNPRHLVRRRGQEARLRCSPMKGHSHVYWYRQLPEEGLKFMVYLQKENIIDESGMPKERFSAEFPKEGPSILRIQQVVRGDSAAYFCASSPPGSSYEQYFGPGTRLTVT.

V and J are TRBV29-1 and TRBJ2-5; TRBD2 aligns across 7 bases. J gave up 2 bases and V 7 bases, and 10 bases lay outside the gene matches. Germline lookup yields CDR1 SQVTM and CDR2 ANQGSEA. The CDR3 runs 14 residues. The CDR3 loop is CSATSGTEQETQYF. The CDR3 nucleotides read TGCAGCGCCACAAGCGGGACGGAGCAAGAGACCCAGTACTTC. The full variable domain, with the rest looked up from reference TRBV29-1 and TRBJ2-5, is SAVISQKPSRDICQRGTSLTIQCQVDSQVTMMFWYRQQPGQSLTLIATANQGSEATYESGFVIDKFPISRPNLTFSTLTVSNMSPEDSSIYLCSATSGTEQETQYFGPGTRLLVL.

This clone was counted a single time. The chain joins TRBV7-3 to TRBJ2-3; no clear D gene. Deletions cut 3 bases from V and 4 bases from J, with 8 bases between. This CDR3 has 13 residues. The germline V gene encodes CDR1 SGHTA and CDR2 FQGTGA. The CDR3 sequence: CASSFLESDTQYF. The CDR3 region has the DNA TGTGCCAGCAGCTTCCTCGAGTCAGATACGCAGTATTTT.

The chain combines TRBV4-1 with TRBJ2-2, with 9 bases lining up with TRBD2. Germline assignment: CDR1 MGHRA and CDR2 YSYEKL. The length of the CDR3 is 17 residues. The V gene end was trimmed by 4 bases and the J gene end by 3 bases; junction bases not matched to a gene: 9. The CDR3: CASSRWASGADTGELFF. CDR3 coding DNA: TGCGCCAGCAGCCGTTGGGCTAGCGGGGCGGACACCGGGGAGCTGTTTTTT.

This clone showed up just a few times. The genes are TRBV19 and TRBJ1-5, with a possible D match to TRBD1 (5 bases). The CDR3 contains 13 residues. Germline V CDR1 and CDR2: LNHDA, SQIVND (reference sequence). V was pared by 6 bases and J by 2 bases, with 8 bases between. The CDR3 is CASRDTGNQPQHF. CDR3 in DNA: TGTGCCAGTAGGGACACAGGCAATCAGCCCCAGCATTTT.

V gene TRBV4-2 combines with J gene TRBJ2-5; TRBD1 agrees at 8 bases. The end of the DNA aligns better with TRBJ2-7, so the J call may be wrong. CDR3 length: 16 amino acids. In germline, CDR1 is LGHNA, CDR2 YNFKEQ. The CDR3 nucleotides read TGTGCCAGCAGCCAGGTTCAGTCAGGGGGCGGCTACGAGCAGTACTTC. It encodes CASSQVQSGGGYEQYF.

The chain has TRBV27 and TRBJ2-2, with D maybe TRBD1 (6 bases). V lost 7 bases and J 7 bases, leaving 22 bases between the germline ends. Germline V gene lookup returns CDR1 MNHEY and CDR2 SMNVEV (reference sequence). The length of the CDR3 is 16 residues. CDR3 region: CASKSGPAGVSGELFF. In DNA form, the CDR3 reads TGTGCCAGCAAAAGTGGCCCGGCAGGGGTCAGCGGGGAGCTGTTTTTT.

The J gene is TRBJ2-3, the V gene TRBV28; 7 bases fit TRBD1. J gave up 7 bases and V 3 bases, and 10 bases lay outside the gene matches. This CDR3 region has 15 residues. Germline-derived CDR1 and CDR2 are MDHEN and SYDVKM. The DNA of the CDR3 is TGTGCCAGCAGTTTGAAAGGGGGCAACGGTTATACGCAGTATTTT. Protein product: CASSLKGGNGYTQYF.

This chain links TRBV9 with TRBJ2-7, with D possibly being TRBD2 (6 bases). V lost 4 bases, J lost 7 bases, and 18 bases lay in between. The CDR3 covers 14 residues. From germline, CDR1 is SGDLS and CDR2 YYNGEE. The CDR3 loop reads CASSQRWGAGEQYF. In DNA form, the CDR3 reads TGTGCCAGCAGCCAGCGCTGGGGCGCGGGGGAGCAGTACTTC.

This rearrangement joins TRBV7-2 to TRBJ2-7, with 10 bases matching TRBD2. Germline CDR1 SGHTA, CDR2 FQGNSA. The CDR3 covers 15 residues. The trim removed 3 bases at V and 1 base at J, leaving 3 bases unmatched. The CDR3, as DNA: TGTGCCAGCAGCTTTCTAGCGGGAGTGTCCTACGAGCAGTACTTC. It specifies CASSFLAGVSYEQYF.

The chain links TRBV5-4 to TRBJ2-1; TRBD2 matches at 9 bases. Losses at the gene ends were 3 bases for V and 8 bases for J; bases not matched to a gene: 6. Germline V gene lookup returns CDR1 SGHNT and CDR2 YYREEE (reference sequence). The CDR3 has 14 residues. The CDR3 region has the DNA TGTGCCAGCAGCTCCGCGGGGGGGCCGGATGAGCAGTTCTTC. It codes for CASSSAGGPDEQFF.

Turning to this clone: One junction end does not reproduce the germline sequence, and a read error may be involved. The chain joins TRBV2 to TRBJ1-2; D remains ambiguous. Looked up from germline, CDR1 is SNHLY and CDR2 is FYNNEI. The CDR3 contains 10 residues. The CDR3 DNA sequence: TGTGCCAGCAGTGAAAGGTGGGCAGGCTTC. This codes for CASSERWAGF.

This clone was counted once. The chain links TRBV27 to TRBJ1-2; TRBD1 matches 9 bases. Germline V lookup: CDR1 MNHEY, CDR2 SMNVEV (reference sequence). The V gene end was trimmed by 6 bases and the J gene end by 7 bases; junction bases not matched to a gene: 12. CDR3 length: 15 amino acids. The CDR3 spells CASRSLYRGPGGYTF. The CDR3, as DNA: TGTGCCAGCAGATCACTCTACAGGGGGCCGGGTGGCTACACCTTC.

This clone was recorded only once. The genes are TRBV18 and TRBJ1-2; 9 bases line up with TRBD1. The CDR3 is made up of 15 amino acids. The V segment lost 3 bases and the J segment 8 bases; nucleotides outside the gene matches: 10. Germline CDR1 and CDR2: KGHSH and LQKENI. The CDR3 DNA is TGTGCCAGCTCACCCTTCCCGGGACAGGGCGAGGGCTACACCTTC. This sequence encodes CASSPFPGQGEGYTF.

This sequence joins TRBV7-8 and TRBJ2-6; D uncertain. The CDR3 has 13 residues. The V and J ends lost 5 bases and 5 bases respectively, with 7 bases between them. Germline lookup yields CDR1 SGHVS and CDR2 FQNEAQ. CDR3 loop: CASSEGWANVLTF. CDR3 DNA sequence: TGTGCCAGCAGCGAAGGGTGGGCCAACGTCCTGACTTTC.

The chain employs TRBV29-1 and TRBJ1-6, with D hard to call. With 4 bases removed from V and 9 bases from J, the gap between germline ends came to 10 bases. The germline gives CDR1 SQVTM, CDR2 ANQGSEA. The CDR3 totals 12 residues. As DNA, the CDR3 is TGCAGCGTTGGCGGGGTGGGTTCACCCCTCCACTTT. This gives the protein CSVGGVGSPLHF. The full variable domain, in which reference TRBV29-1 and TRBJ1-6 provide the parts outside the CDR3, is SAVISQKPSRDICQRGTSLTIQCQVDSQVTMMFWYRQQPGQSLTLIATANQGSEATYESGFVIDKFPISRPNLTFSTLTVSNMSPEDSSIYLCSVGGVGSPLHFGNGTRLTVT.

This chain links TRBV2 with TRBJ1-5; D unresolved. The CDR3 totals 13 residues. Germline CDR1 and CDR2: SNHLY and FYNNEI. V lost 7 bases and J lost 3, with 10 bases in between. The DNA of the CDR3 is TGTGCCAGCACCTGGGCAGCCAATCAGCCCCAGCATTTT. As protein: CASTWAANQPQHF.

This sequence joins TRBV6-6 and TRBJ2-5, with D possibly being TRBD1 or TRBD2 (6 bases each). Trimming shortened V by 0 bases and J by 2 bases, and 10 bases separated the two germline ends. The germline CDR1 and CDR2 sequences are MNHNY and SVGAGI (reference sequence). The CDR3 contains 15 residues. For the CDR3, the DNA is TGTGCCAGCAGTTACTCAGGGGGGCTGCAAGAGACCCAGTACTTC. Translating it yields CASSYSGGLQETQYF.

This chain uses TRBV19 with TRBJ1-1; TRBD1 is a possible D gene (5 bases). Per germline, CDR1 LNHDA and CDR2 SQIVND (reference sequence). The CDR3 length is 16 residues. V was trimmed by 7 bases and J by 0 bases, leaving 18 bases between them. CDR3 DNA sequence: TGTGCCAGTAATCCACCCCTCGGCAGGGTGAACACTGAAGCTTTCTTT. Translation: CASNPPLGRVNTEAFF.

V is TRBV5-4 and J is TRBJ2-5, with D possibly TRBD1 on 6 matching bases. The V and J ends lost 4 bases and 0 bases respectively, with 10 bases between them. The germline V gene encodes CDR1 SGHNT and CDR2 YYREEE (reference sequence). The CDR3 is 14 residues long. The CDR3 reads CASSRRDNQETQYF. DNA for the CDR3: TGTGCCAGCAGCCGCCGGGACAACCAAGAGACCCAGTACTTC.

This rearrangement joins TRBV27 to TRBJ1-5; D might be TRBD1 (5 bases). This CDR3 has 17 amino acids. CDR1 is MNHEY, CDR2 SMNVEV, per germline (reference sequence). The V end lost 5 bases, the J end lost 0 bases, and 17 bases lay between the germline ends. The DNA of the CDR3 is TGTGCCAGCAGTCCGTGGGGCGGCAGATATAGCAATCAGCCCCAGCATTTT. Encoded protein: CASSPWGGRYSNQPQHF.